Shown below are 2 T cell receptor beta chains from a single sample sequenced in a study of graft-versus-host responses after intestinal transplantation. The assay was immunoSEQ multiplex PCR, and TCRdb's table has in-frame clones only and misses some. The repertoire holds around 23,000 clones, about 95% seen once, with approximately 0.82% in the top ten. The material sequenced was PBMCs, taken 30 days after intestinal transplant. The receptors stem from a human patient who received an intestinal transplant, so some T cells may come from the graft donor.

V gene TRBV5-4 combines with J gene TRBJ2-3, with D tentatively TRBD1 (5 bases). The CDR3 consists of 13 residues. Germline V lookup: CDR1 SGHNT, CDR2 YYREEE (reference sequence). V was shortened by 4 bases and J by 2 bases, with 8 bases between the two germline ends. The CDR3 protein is CASSPDNTDTQYF. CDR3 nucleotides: TGTGCCAGCAGCCCGGACAACACAGATACGCAGTATTTT.

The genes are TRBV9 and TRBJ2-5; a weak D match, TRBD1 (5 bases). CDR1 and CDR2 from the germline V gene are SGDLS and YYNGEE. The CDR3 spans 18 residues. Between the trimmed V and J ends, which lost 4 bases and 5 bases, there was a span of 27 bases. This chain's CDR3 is CASSPTGRGGSRSETQYF. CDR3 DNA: TGTGCCAGCAGCCCCACAGGAAGGGGCGGTTCGAGGTCGGAGACCCAGTACTTC. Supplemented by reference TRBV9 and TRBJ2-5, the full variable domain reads DSGVTQTPKHLITATGQRVTLRCSPRSGDLSVYWYQQSLDQGLQFLIQYYNGEERAKGNILERFSAQQFPDLHSELNLSSLELGDSALYFCASSPTGRGGSRSETQYFGPGTRLLVL.